Listed below are T cell receptor beta chains from one sample, sequenced in a study of T cell responses to AZD1222 COVID-19 vaccine. The table came from immunoSEQ multiplex PCR; TCRdb's copy has only in-frame clones and leaves some out. Seen here are about 120,000 clones, approximately 92% observed once, and the top ten hold about 7.7%. The sample here was peripheral blood, taken 28 days after the second AZD1222 dose. The receptors originated from an adult who received the AZD1222 COVID-19 vaccine. CDR3s include the opening cysteine and the closing phenylalanine or tryptophan. The order of the fields is D gene, V gene, clone size, J gene, CDR3 DNA, CDR3 protein. The D gene is left open where the match is weak. Clone size is not always given. Where it is, it says once, few, many or a class for expanded clones.

>-|TRBV2|-|TRBJ1-2
TGTGCCAGCAGCTTAAACCTCTATGGCTACACCTTC
CASSLNLYGYTF
>-|TRBV28|-|TRBJ1-2
TGTGCCAGCAGTTCACAGAACTATGGCTACACCTTC
CASSSQNYGYTF
>-|TRBV14|-|TRBJ1-4
TGTGCCAGCAGCCGATCCGATTATTGGAGAGAAAAACTGTTTTTT
CASSRSDYWREKLFF
>TRBD2|TRBV6-1|-|TRBJ2-3
TGTGCCAGCAGTGACCCGGGAGCGGGGGTTATTGATACGCAGTATTTT
CASSDPGAGVIDTQYF
>-|TRBV27|-|TRBJ2-7
TGTGCCAGCAGTTTATACCCGGGAACCTACGAGCAGTACTTC
CASSLYPGTYEQYF
>TRBD2|TRBV3-1/TRBV3-2|-|TRBJ2-2
TGTGCCAGCAGCCTACGGACTAGCGGGAGCACCGGGGAGCTGCTTTTT
CASSLRTSGSTGELLF
>-|TRBV5-1|-|TRBJ2-3
TGCGCCAGCACCGAAGGGGTTCCATTGGATACGCAGTATTTT
CASTEGVPLDTQYF
>TRBD1|TRBV2|-|TRBJ1-5
TGTGCCAGCAAAGGGGGCAAAGGTTGGGGTTATCAGCCCCAGCATTTT
CASKGGKGWGYQPQHF
>-|TRBV2|-|TRBJ2-3
TGTGCCAGAAGTCTGGGGGGAAGCGCAGATACGCAGTATTTT
CARSLGGSADTQYF
>-|TRBV14|-|TRBJ1-6
TGTGCCAGCAGCCAAACGGGACATAGCTCCTATAATTCACCCCTCCACTTT
CASSQTGHSSYNSPLHF
>-|TRBV18|-|TRBJ1-6
TGTGCCAGCTCAGCCCGCGGGGTCCTTGGTTCACCCCTCCACTTT
CASSARGVLGSPLHF
>-|TRBV12-3/TRBV12-4|-|TRBJ1-2
TGTGCCAGCAGTTACAGCGGTTATGGCTACACCTTC
CASSYSGYGYTF
>-|TRBV29-1|-|TRBJ1-5
TGCAGCGTTGCACAAAGTAATAGCAATCAGCCCCAGCATTTT
CSVAQSNSNQPQHF
>-|TRBV18|-|TRBJ2-5
TGTGCCAGCTCCCCGATGCAAGAGACCCAGTACTTC
CASSPMQETQYF
>TRBD1|TRBV28|few|TRBJ1-5
TGTGCCAGCAGTTTAGAAAGGACAGGGGGACCCTGGCAGCCCCAGCATTTT
CASSLERTGGPWQPQHF
>TRBD1|TRBV28|-|TRBJ2-7
TGTGCCAGCAGTAGTCTCGGAACAGGGGTCCACGAGCAGTACTTC
CASSSLGTGVHEQYF
>TRBD2|TRBV7-9|-|TRBJ2-2
TGTGCCAGCAGCCCACCATCGGCGGGGGGGAACACCGGGGAGCTGTTTTTT
CASSPPSAGGNTGELFF
>-|TRBV19|-|TRBJ1-4
TGTGCCAGTAGTCCCCCGGGACGCGTTGAAAAACTGTTTTTT
CASSPPGRVEKLFF
>-|TRBV7-2|-|TRBJ1-3
TGTGCCAGCAGCTACCGACCGGACAGCTACTCTGGAAACACCATATATTTT
CASSYRPDSYSGNTIYF
>-|TRBV11-2|-|TRBJ1-1
TGTGCCAGCAGCCCACCAGGCGTTCGGGCATTAAAGATCACTGAAGCTTTCTTT
CASSPPGVRALKITEAFF
>-|TRBV9|-|TRBJ2-7
TGTGCCAGCAGCGTAAGCCCGGTGTCAGGGCAAGACGAGCAGTACTTC
CASSVSPVSGQDEQYF
>-|TRBV6-5|-|TRBJ1-2
TGTGCCAGCAGTTATCAGTCGGGGTATGGCTACACCTTT
CASSYQSGYGYTF
>-|TRBV7-2|-|TRBJ2-3
TGTGCCAGCAGCCCAACCCCGGCAACAGATACGCAGTATTTT
CASSPTPATDTQYF
>-|TRBV5-5|-|TRBJ1-6
TGTGCCAGCAGCTTGGACAGGGTTGATTCACCCCTCCACTTT
CASSLDRVDSPLHF
>TRBD1|TRBV7-6|-|TRBJ1-2
TGTGCCAGCAGCTTAGCCAAGACAGGGTTTTATGGCTACACCTTC
CASSLAKTGFYGYTF
>-|TRBV19|-|TRBJ2-5
TGTGCCACCTCCTCTAGGGGGGAGACCCAGTACTTC
CATSSRGETQYF
>-|TRBV5-1|few|TRBJ2-7
TGCGCCAGCAGCTTGTATGGGGAATCCGAGCAGTACTTC
CASSLYGESEQYF
>-|TRBV28|once|TRBJ1-1
TGTGCCAGCAGTAAGGCGAGTTTGAGCACTGAAGCTTTCTTT
CASSKASLSTEAFF
>TRBD1|TRBV2|-|TRBJ2-7
TGTGCCAGCGTCGGGGACAGGGAAACATACGAGCAGTACTTC
CASVGDRETYEQYF
>-|TRBV28|-|TRBJ1-5
TGTGCCAGCAGTTTATTCAGGGGCACGGGACAGCCCCAGCATTTT
CASSLFRGTGQPQHF
>-|TRBV29-1|-|TRBJ2-2
TGCAGCGCCCACTCCGGGGAGCTGTTTTTT
CSAHSGELFF
>-|TRBV6-4|-|TRBJ2-2
TGTGCCAGCAGCCCGGGACAGAACACCGGGGAGCTGTTTTTT
CASSPGQNTGELFF
>TRBD1|TRBV29-1|-|TRBJ1-1
TGCAGCGTTACATACAGGGGCACTGAAGCTTTCTTT
CSVTYRGTEAFF
>-|TRBV12-3/TRBV12-4|-|TRBJ1-3
TGTGCCAGCAGTTTTGGGAACACCATATATTTT
CASSFGNTIYF
>-|TRBV7-9|-|TRBJ1-3
TGTGCCAGCAGCCTAGGGGGGGTAGACACCATATATTTT
CASSLGGVDTIYF
>TRBD2|TRBV6-5|-|TRBJ2-5
TGTGCCAGCGCCTCGGCGTGGGGGGGTCAAGAGACCCAGTACTTC
CASASAWGGQETQYF
>-|TRBV6-5|-|TRBJ1-1
TGTGCCAGCAGGAAACAGGGGAACACTGAAGCTTTCTTT
CASRKQGNTEAFF
>TRBD2|TRBV27|-|TRBJ2-5
TGTGCCAGCAGTTTTTTGGTAGCGGGAGGGGGAGAGACCCAGTACTTC
CASSFLVAGGGETQYF
>-|TRBV6-5|-|TRBJ2-7
TGTGCCAGCAGTTACCCCGATCGGTACGAGCAGTACTTC
CASSYPDRYEQYF
>-|TRBV27|-|TRBJ1-1
TGTGCCAGCAGTTTGGGGGCGGGGATCGAAGCTTTCTTT
CASSLGAGIEAFF
>-|TRBV28|-|TRBJ1-4
TGTGCCAGCAGTGCCCCAAAGCTTACAACTAATGAAAAACTGTTTTTT
CASSAPKLTTNEKLFF
>-|TRBV7-8|-|TRBJ1-5
TGTGCCAGCAGTCTTAGGCGGACGGATAGCAATCAGCCCCAGCATTTT
CASSLRRTDSNQPQHF
>-|TRBV2|-|TRBJ1-6
TGTGCCAGCAGTGACGTCGGGGCAGGGAATTCACCCCTCCACTTT
CASSDVGAGNSPLHF
>-|TRBV28|-|TRBJ1-1
TGTGCCAGCAGTCGACACGGAGCGAGGGGAGCTTTCTTT
CASSRHGARGAFF
>-|TRBV7-9|few|TRBJ1-3
TGTGCCAGCAGCGCTCCCCTCTCTGGAAACACCATATATTTT
CASSAPLSGNTIYF
>TRBD1|TRBV6-4|-|TRBJ1-5
TGTGCCAGCAGTGCCCCGGACAGGGGGGATAGCAATCAGCCCCAGCATTTT
CASSAPDRGDSNQPQHF
>TRBD1|TRBV28|-|TRBJ2-2
TGTGCCAGCAGTCTTAGGGACAGGAACACCGGGGAGCTGTTTTTT
CASSLRDRNTGELFF
>-|TRBV5-5|-|TRBJ1-1
TGTGCCAGCAGCTTGGGATGGAACACTGAAGCTTTCTTT
CASSLGWNTEAFF
>-|TRBV3-1/TRBV3-2|-|TRBJ2-1
TGTGCCAGCAGCCAAGATTCGCGGGGTAGACGTCAGTTCTTC
CASSQDSRGRRQFF
>-|TRBV2|-|TRBJ1-2
TGTGCCAGCAGTGGCGGACAAAACTATGGCTACACCTTC
CASSGGQNYGYTF
>-|TRBV6-2/TRBV6-3|-|TRBJ1-1
TGTGCCAGCAGTTACCAGGGTATCGCAGGGCCCTATCAAAAATCGAACACTGAAGCTTTCTTT
CASSYQGIAGPYQKSNTEAFF